The 25 T cell receptor beta chains below come from one sample, sequenced in a study of regulatory T cells in long-lasting Graves disease. Time point noted: persistent/refractory GD, antithyroid drugs over 5 years with positive TRAb. Extracted RNA from PBMCs served as the source of the TCR library. HTBI primers from iRepertoire and Arm-PCR of CDR3 regions yielded the TCR beta libraries. Each CDR3 protein is one row after TCRdb ran MiXCR on the multiplex PCR reads. The sample has approximately 690,000 distinct CDR3 sequences; 25% to 35% are singletons. The specimen comprised peripheral blood mononuclear cells (PBMCs), sampled when the disease was refractory, from a patient treated with antithyroid drugs. The receptors were gathered from a female donor with Graves disease.

The chain uses TRBV19 and TRBJ1-1; no clear D gene. Trimming pared 4 bases from V and 3 bases from J, leaving 9 bases between. The CDR3 is 13 residues long. The germline V gene encodes CDR1 LNHDA and CDR2 SQIVND (reference sequence). For the CDR3, the DNA is TGTGCCAGTAGTACGACTTGGGACACTGAAGCTTTCTTT. As protein: CASSTTWDTEAFF.

V and J are TRBV6-1 and TRBJ1-1; D perhaps matches TRBD1 (6 bases). The CDR3 spans 12 residues. Trimming took 8 bases from V and 12 from J, leaving 19 bases between them. Germline CDR1 reads MNHNS; CDR2 reads SASEGT. CDR3 amino acids: CASLRNRVGPFF. As DNA, the CDR3 is TGTGCCAGCCTGAGGAACAGGGTCGGTCCTTTCTTT.

There are many counts of this clonotype. In DNA form, the CDR3 reads TGTGCCAGCAGTTCAACACTAGTCCAAAGGGGAGAAACCCAGTACTTC. This encodes CASSSTLVQRGETQYF. The V and J genes are TRBV12-3 or TRBV12-4 and TRBJ2-5; perhaps D is TRBD1 or TRBD2 (5 bases each). This CDR3 comprises 16 residues. V shed 4 bases and J shed 8 bases, with 23 bases lying between them.

This clonotype came up many times. The chain carries TRBV11-2 and TRBJ1-6, with TRBD1 identical over 9 bases. The germline V gene has CDR1 SGHAT and CDR2 FQNNGV. V trimming: 5 bases; J trimming: 16 bases; junction bases outside the gene matches: 6. The CDR3 loop spans 12 amino acids. The CDR3 region has the DNA TGTGCCAGCAGCACTCGGACAGGGGTTCTCCACTTT. It specifies CASSTRTGVLHF.

The chain carries TRBV3-1 and TRBJ1-5; no definite D call. The CDR3 is 14 amino acids. Germline CDR1 is LGHDT and CDR2 is YNNKEL (reference sequence). Trimming stripped 6 bases from V and 5 bases from J, with 14 bases between. CDR3 amino acids: CASSVLGVDQPQHF. In nucleotides, the CDR3 is TGTGCCAGCAGTGTTTTAGGAGTAGATCAGCCCCAGCATTTT.

The sample holds a few counts of this clonotype. The V call is TRBV29-1, the J call TRBJ2-5, with 7 bases matching TRBD2. Unmatched junction bases numbered 8, after V lost 5 bases and J lost 2 bases. The germline CDR1 and CDR2 sequences are SQVTM and ANQGSEA. The CDR3 has 14 amino acids. Written as DNA, the CDR3 is TGCAGCGTTAGCGGCGGGGGACCTCAAGAGACCCAGTACTTC. Protein: CSVSGGGPQETQYF.

V and J are TRBV20-1 and TRBJ1-5; no firm D call. CDR1 is DFQATT and CDR2 is SNEGSKA in the germline V gene (reference sequence). The V and J ends lost 1 base and 9 bases respectively, with 10 bases between them. The CDR3 covers 12 residues. Here the CDR3 reads CSARVVSGPQHF. DNA of the CDR3: TGCAGTGCTAGAGTTGTGTCTGGGCCCCAGCATTTT.

In this sample, this clonotype turned up many times. The gene calls are TRBV20-1 and TRBJ2-5, with TRBD1 matching over 7 bases. The CDR3 contains 14 residues. Germline values: CDR1 DFQATT, CDR2 SNEGSKA (reference sequence). The J segment lost 2 bases and the V segment lost 6 bases, leaving 9 bases of the junction unmatched. As DNA, the CDR3 is TGCAGTGCCGCGGCTCCGGGACAGCAAGAGACCCAGTACTTC. Translating gives CSAAAPGQQETQYF.

The chain employs TRBV29-1 and TRBJ2-7; TRBD2 aligns across 11 bases. This CDR3 is 12 amino acids long. With V trimmed by 6 bases and J by 3 bases, 1 base remained unmatched. CDR1 and CDR2 (germline): SQVTM, ANQGSEA. CDR3 in DNA: TGCAGCGTGACTAGCGGGAACTACGAGCAGTACTTC. This gives the protein CSVTSGNYEQYF.

This clonotype has only a few counts. This sequence joins TRBV9 and TRBJ1-2; D is ambiguous. Trimming left V 0 bases short and J 0 bases short, with 12 bases between. The CDR3 has 16 residues. Germline CDR1 is SGDLS and CDR2 is YYNGEE. The CDR3 reads CASSVGVSSANYGYTF. The CDR3 DNA sequence: TGTGCCAGCAGCGTAGGTGTCAGCTCAGCTAACTATGGCTACACCTTC.

The table lists this clonotype with many counts. The chain uses TRBV11-2 and TRBJ2-5; D gene ambiguous. V lost 5 bases and J 5 bases, leaving 15 bases between the germline ends. The CDR3 spans 14 residues. Germline CDR1 reads SGHAT; CDR2 reads FQNNGV. The CDR3 sequence is CASSPHPGHETQYF. The CDR3 DNA reads TGTGCCAGCAGCCCACACCCGGGCCATGAGACCCAGTACTTC.

This clonotype was found a few times. J is TRBJ1-4 and V is TRBV25-1, with a weak D call TRBD1 (5 bases). Between the trimmed V and J ends, which lost 4 bases and 6 bases, there was a span of 15 bases. Germline V gene lookup returns CDR1 MGHDK and CDR2 SYGVNS. CDR3 length equals 15 residues. The CDR3 nucleotides read TGTGCCAGCAGTGCCGACAGTGGGGGGGATGAAAAACTGTTTTTT. Translating gives CASSADSGGDEKLFF.

The table lists this clonotype with a count of one. The DNA is left out, because the CDR3 cannot be placed on it with certainty; the CDR3 is given as TCRdb lists it. The chain uses TRBV28 and TRBJ1-2. Including both end residues, the CDR3 is 12 amino acids long. Germline values: CDR1 MDHEN, CDR2 SYDVKM. The CDR3 here is CAAGGGNYGCTF.

The V gene is TRBV6-9, the J gene TRBJ2-7, with D uncertain. The V end lost 3 bases, the J end lost 0 bases, and 6 bases lay between the germline ends. The CDR3 sequence is 13 residues long. Germline values: CDR1 MNHGY, CDR2 SVAAGI. The CDR3 loop reads CASSYTHSYEQYF. In DNA, the CDR3 is TGTGCCAGCAGTTACACTCACTCCTACGAGCAGTACTTC.

The chain has TRBV15 and TRBJ2-5; 9 positions match TRBD2. Trimming at V came to 0 bases and at J to 3 bases, leaving 8 bases not matched to a gene. The germline gives CDR1 LNHNV, CDR2 YYDKDF (reference sequence). The CDR3 length is 17 residues. As DNA, the CDR3 is TGTGCCACCAGCAGAGATGGTTCGGCTAGCGGGGAAGAGACCCAGTACTTC. Protein sequence: CATSRDGSASGEETQYF.

This clonotype showed up just a few times. This chain uses TRBV19 with TRBJ2-2; TRBD2 matches 8 bases. Looked up from germline, CDR1 is LNHDA and CDR2 is SQIVND (reference sequence). Trimming removed 2 bases from V and 8 bases from J; junction bases left unmatched: 7. The CDR3 is 15 residues long. The CDR3 bases are TGTGCCAGTAGTATATCCAGCGGGAGTATAGGGGAGCTGTTTTTT. Protein sequence: CASSISSGSIGELFF.

This clonotype has only a few counts. The rearrangement links TRBV7-3 to TRBJ2-5; D gene ambiguous. The germline CDR1 and CDR2 sequences are SGHTA and FQGTGA. The ends were cut back, 5 bases at V and 7 bases at J, with 14 bases in the middle. The CDR3 runs to 13 residues. CDR3 DNA sequence: TGTGCCAGCAGCCCAGGATTTAAGAGGACCCAGTACTTC. As protein: CASSPGFKRTQYF.

This clonotype showed up many times. V gene TRBV2 combines with J gene TRBJ2-7; TRBD1 or TRBD2 may be the D gene (5 bases each). CDR1 is SNHLY and CDR2 is FYNNEI in the germline V gene. Deletions cut 8 bases from V and 0 bases from J, with 17 bases between. The CDR3 is made up of 15 amino acids. CDR3 protein: CASGDRHRSSYEQYF. Written as DNA, the CDR3 is TGTGCCAGCGGGGACCGACATAGGAGCTCCTACGAGCAGTACTTC.

This clonotype was found many times. The CDR3 nucleotides are TGTGCCAGCACCCCCCGGACAGGGGGATACTACACCTTC. As protein: CASTPRTGGYYTF. This sequence joins TRBV27 and TRBJ1-2, with 10 positions matching TRBD1. The V segment lost 7 bases and the J segment 10 bases; nucleotides outside the gene matches: 9. Germline V lookup: CDR1 MNHEY, CDR2 SMNVEV (reference sequence). The CDR3 totals 13 residues.

This clonotype was counted a few times. The chain has TRBV30 and TRBJ2-5; D unresolved. The CDR3 runs to 11 residues. V lost 3 bases and J lost 2, with 4 bases in between. Germline V gene sequence: CDR1 GTSNPN, CDR2 SVGIG (reference sequence). The CDR3 loop reads CAWRGQETQYF. The DNA for the CDR3 is TGTGCCTGGAGGGGGCAAGAGACCCAGTACTTC.

The V call is TRBV12-3 or TRBV12-4, the J call TRBJ1-2, with D unresolved. The CDR3 covers 11 residues. The V and J ends lost 6 bases and 7 bases respectively, with 9 bases between them. The CDR3 DNA follows: TGTGCCAGCAGCCTTTCCTCTGGCTACACCTTC. Its translation: CASSLSSGYTF.

This clonotype was found many times. This chain joins TRBV12-3 or TRBV12-4 and TRBJ1-1; a possible D gene is TRBD1 (5 bases). The CDR3 sequence is 13 residues long. The ends were cut back, 6 bases at V and 5 bases at J, with 13 bases in the middle. CDR3 residues: CASRRSGGTEAFF. DNA for the CDR3: TGTGCCAGCAGGAGAAGTGGGGGAACTGAAGCTTTCTTT.

The V and J genes are TRBV11-2 and TRBJ2-7, with D perhaps TRBD1 or TRBD2 (5 bases each). V was shortened by 4 bases and J by 1 base, with 11 bases between the two germline ends. CDR1 SGHAT and CDR2 FQNNGV come from the germline V gene. CDR3 length: 14 residues. CDR3 in DNA: TGTGCCAGCAGCTCCCGGGACCCTTCCTACGAGCAGTACTTC. Encoded protein: CASSSRDPSYEQYF.

This clonotype was detected a few times. The chain has TRBV5-1 and TRBJ1-5; 9 bases are a match to TRBD1. The CDR3 has 16 residues. V lost 1 base to trimming and J lost 4 bases; unmatched junction nucleotides: 6. Per the germline V gene, CDR1 is SGHRS and CDR2 is YFSETQ. The CDR3 loop reads CASSLTGTGTNQPQHF. CDR3 nucleotide sequence: TGCGCCAGCAGCTTGACCGGGACAGGGACTAATCAGCCCCAGCATTTT. Together with reference TRBV5-1 and TRBJ1-5, the CDR3 gives the full variable domain: KAGVTQTPRYLIKTRGQQVTLSCSPISGHRSVSWYQQTPGQGLQFLFEYFSETQRNKGNFPGRFSGRQFSNSRSEMNVSTLELGDSALYLCASSLTGTGTNQPQHFGDGTRLSIL.

Concerning this clonotype: This may arise from a read error, as a much more abundant clone is one base away. The rearrangement joins TRBV11-2 to TRBJ2-5, with D maybe TRBD1 (6 bases). Germline loops: CDR1 SGHAT, CDR2 FQNNGV. The CDR3 contains 14 residues. The CDR3 loop is CVSSLTGSQETQYF. The CDR3 nucleotides read TGTGTCAGCAGCCTGACAGGTTCCCAAGAGACCCAGTACTTC.